Following are 30 T cell receptor beta chains from one sample sequenced in a study of blood T cells in healthy people across ages (dated by TCRdb to about 2015). The library was prepared using 5' RACE. Sequencing instrument: Illumina HiSeq 2500. A second PCR of 7 to 11 cycles was run with a J-beta primer mix and a sample-barcoded 5' primer. Using fastp trimming at Q25 and MiXCR clonotype assembly, TCRdb reanalyzed the public sequencing data and kept in-frame beta chains. All rows with the same CDR3 protein become a single entry with the most common DNA and genes. The sample table shows some 900,000 distinct CDR3 sequences, and roughly 43% are seen once. About an eighth of the sample is in the top ten clones. Material: blood. These receptors were taken from a man aged 25 to 40 in good health.

The J gene is TRBJ2-5, the V gene TRBV11-1; 13 positions match TRBD2. Germline CDR1 is SGHAT and CDR2 is FQDESV (reference sequence). Losses at the gene ends were 4 bases for V and 1 base for J; bases not matched to a gene: 3. The CDR3 length is 16 residues. The CDR3 DNA is TGTGCCAGCAGCTCCGGACTAGCGGGGGTCCAAGAGACCCAGTACTTC. Amino acid sequence: CASSSGLAGVQETQYF.

This clonotype was detected many times. The rearrangement joins TRBV4-1 to TRBJ2-7; no definite D call. CDR1 MGHRA and CDR2 YSYEKL come from the germline V gene. V shed 0 bases and J shed 0 bases, with 6 bases lying between them. The CDR3 spans 14 residues. CDR3 bases: TGCGCCAGCAGCCAAGATGAGGTCTCCTACGAGCAGTACTTC. It yields the protein CASSQDEVSYEQYF.

V and J are TRBV27 and TRBJ2-7, with 11 bases matching TRBD2. The V and J ends lost 5 bases and 1 base, in that order; junction bases with no gene match: 4. The CDR3 consists of 15 residues. Germline CDR1 reads MNHEY; CDR2 reads SMNVEV (reference sequence). The chain's CDR3 is CASSVTSGDSYEQYF. CDR3 nucleotides: TGTGCCAGCAGTGTGACTAGCGGGGATTCCTACGAGCAGTACTTC.

The V call is TRBV3-1, the J call TRBJ1-3; the match to TRBD1 covers 9 bases. Trimming removed 8 bases from V and 11 bases from J; junction bases left unmatched: 13. CDR1 LGHDT and CDR2 YNNKEL come from the germline V gene (reference sequence). The CDR3 length is 14 residues. CDR3 sequence: CASSDGTGRRSIYF. The CDR3 bases are TGTGCCAGCTCGGATGGGACAGGGCGCCGGTCCATATATTTT.

The V call is TRBV6-5, the J call TRBJ2-5; D may match TRBD1 or TRBD2 (5 bases each). Trimming stripped 4 bases from V and 0 bases from J, with 15 bases between. Germline V lookup: CDR1 MNHEY, CDR2 SVGAGI. This CDR3 is built from 16 residues. In nucleotides, the CDR3 is TGTGCCAGCAGTTCCTTCGGGGCAGCGAACCAAGAGACCCAGTACTTC. It yields the protein CASSSFGAANQETQYF.

The chain combines TRBV7-2 with TRBJ2-7; D is unresolved. Trimming cost V 6 bases and J 0 bases, with 12 bases left between them. CDR3 length: 14 amino acids. CDR1 is SGHTA, CDR2 FQGNSA, per germline. The CDR3 loop is CASSKEFSSYEQYF. CDR3 nucleotides: TGTGCCAGCAGTAAAGAATTCAGCTCCTACGAGCAGTACTTC. The full variable domain, completed using reference TRBV7-2 and TRBJ2-7, is GAGVSQSPSNKVTEKGKDVELRCDPISGHTALYWYRQSLGQGLEFLIYFQGNSAPDKSGLPSDRFSAERTGGSVSTLTIQRTQQEDSAVYLCASSKEFSSYEQYFGPGTRLTVT.

This chain connects TRBV10-3 to TRBJ1-5; D is unresolved. Germline V lookup: CDR1 ENHRY, CDR2 SYGVKD. CDR3 length equals 13 residues. V lost 8 bases and J lost 3, with 11 bases in between. DNA of the CDR3: TGTGCCATCGGGAGGGAATCCAATCAGCCCCAGCATTTT. Its translation: CAIGRESNQPQHF.

This clonotype was counted ten times or more. The gene calls are TRBV29-1 and TRBJ2-5; D is uncertain. The CDR3 length is 12 residues. V was clipped by 3 bases and J by 5 bases, with 10 bases between them. CDR1 is SQVTM, CDR2 ANQGSEA, per germline. The CDR3 here is CSVEDGAETQYF. The DNA of the CDR3 is TGCAGCGTTGAGGACGGCGCCGAGACCCAGTACTTC.

The chain has TRBV7-9 and TRBJ1-1, with D unresolved. There are 15 residues in the CDR3. Germline values: CDR1 SEHNR, CDR2 FQNEAQ (reference sequence). V lost 1 base and J lost 3, with 12 bases in between. The CDR3 coding sequence is TGTGCCAGCAGCTTAGACTCCGACTCTCACACTGAAGCTTTCTTT. This translates into CASSLDSDSHTEAFF. Full variable domain (rest looked up from reference TRBV7-9 and TRBJ1-1): DTGVSQNPRHKITKRGQNVTFRCDPISEHNRLYWYRQTLGQGPEFLTYFQNEAQLEKSRLLSDRFSAERPKGSFSTLEIQRTEQGDSAMYLCASSLDSDSHTEAFFGQGTRLTVV.

This chain joins TRBV12-3 or TRBV12-4 and TRBJ2-7; TRBD2 aligns across 9 bases. The CDR3 runs to 13 residues. J lost 3 bases, V lost 5 bases, and 2 bases had no gene match. As DNA, the CDR3 is TGTGCCAGCAGTCGAGCGGGGGGCTACGAGCAGTACTTC. Protein product: CASSRAGGYEQYF.

This clonotype has just a few counts. CDR3 in amino acids: CASSVGAAGRETQYF. The CDR3 DNA sequence: TGTGCCAGCAGCGTAGGGGCGGCCGGGAGGGAGACCCAGTACTTC. The chain links TRBV9 to TRBJ2-5; 7 bases are a match to TRBD2. Losses at the gene ends were 0 bases for V and 5 bases for J; bases not matched to a gene: 7. The V gene's germline CDR1 is SGDLS and CDR2 YYNGEE. This CDR3 contains 15 residues.

About this clonotype: At one end the junction does not follow the germline gene, possibly because of a read error. The chain links TRBV6-5 to TRBJ2-1, with a possible D match to TRBD1 (5 bases). CDR1 is MNHEY, CDR2 SVGAGI, per germline. The CDR3 covers 14 residues. The CDR3 reads CANSHRFSYNEQFF. The CDR3 coding sequence is TGTGCCAACAGTCACAGGTTCTCCTACAATGAGCAGTTCTTC.

The chain uses TRBV28 and TRBJ2-1; 8 bases align to TRBD1. Germline loops: CDR1 MDHEN, CDR2 SYDVKM. Losses at the gene ends were 6 bases for V and 2 bases for J; bases not matched to a gene: 6. This CDR3 comprises 15 residues. The CDR3 loop is CASREPGQAYNEQFF. The CDR3 nucleotides are TGTGCCAGCAGGGAGCCGGGACAGGCCTACAATGAGCAGTTCTTC.

This chain uses TRBV4-3 with TRBJ1-1; D not resolved. V was trimmed by 1 base and J by 6 bases, leaving 24 bases between them. The CDR3 sequence is 18 residues long. CDR1 and CDR2 (germline): LGHNA, YSLEER. CDR3 bases: TGCGCCAGCAGCCAAGCGTTAAACCCGGGCATCGCGGTCGCTGAAGCTTTCTTT. It translates to CASSQALNPGIAVAEAFF.

There are many counts of this clonotype. This chain connects TRBV20-1 to TRBJ2-7; D assignment may be TRBD1 or TRBD2 (5 bases each). CDR1 and CDR2 from the germline V gene are DFQATT and SNEGSKA (reference sequence). The V gene lost 5 bases and the J gene lost 3 bases, with 14 bases spanning the gap. The CDR3 has 13 residues. The CDR3 protein is CSAPGTPIYEQYF. DNA for the CDR3: TGCAGTGCTCCCGGGACGCCGATCTACGAGCAGTACTTC.

The CDR3, as DNA: TGTGCCAGCAGCTTAGGGCCTAGCGGGGGACACACAGATACGCAGTATTTT. Protein: CASSLGPSGGHTDTQYF. This sequence joins TRBV7-2 and TRBJ2-3; 10 nucleotides line up with TRBD2. V trimming: 1 base; J trimming: 2 bases; junction bases outside the gene matches: 6. Germline loops: CDR1 SGHTA, CDR2 FQGNSA. This CDR3 is built from 17 residues.

This chain connects TRBV11-3 to TRBJ1-3, with 9 bases fitting TRBD1. With V trimmed by 5 bases and J by 5 bases, 13 bases remained unmatched. CDR3 length equals 17 residues. CDR1 and CDR2 (germline): SGHNT, YENEEA. CDR3 amino acids: CASSPTPDRGDRNTIYF. The CDR3 DNA follows: TGTGCCAGCAGCCCAACCCCGGACAGGGGTGACAGAAACACCATATATTTT.

This clonotype has at least ten counts. The rearrangement joins TRBV5-1 to TRBJ2-5; tentatively, D is TRBD1 (6 bases). Germline V gene lookup returns CDR1 SGHRS and CDR2 YFSETQ. This CDR3 is built from 16 residues. V was clipped by 1 base and J by 1 base, with 14 bases between them. CDR3 region: CASSLRQGTFQETQYF. The CDR3 region has the DNA TGCGCCAGCAGCTTGAGGCAGGGGACCTTCCAAGAGACCCAGTACTTC.

The chain uses TRBV12-3 or TRBV12-4 and TRBJ1-2, with TRBD1 identical over 7 bases. Unmatched junction bases numbered 6, after V lost 7 bases and J lost 7 bases. CDR3 length: 12 residues. In nucleotides, the CDR3 is TGTGCCAGCACCCCACAGGGGTTTGGCTACACCTTC. Protein sequence: CASTPQGFGYTF.

The chain couples TRBV5-1 to TRBJ1-1, with a possible D match to TRBD1 (6 bases). V was shortened by 7 bases and J by 0 bases, with 13 bases between the two germline ends. Germline V gene sequence: CDR1 SGHRS, CDR2 YFSETQ. The CDR3 runs to 14 residues. DNA for the CDR3: TGCGCCAGCCTACAGGGACCTATGAACACTGAAGCTTTCTTT. Amino acid sequence: CASLQGPMNTEAFF. Full variable domain (remainder filled in from reference TRBV5-1 and TRBJ1-1): KAGVTQTPRYLIKTRGQQVTLSCSPISGHRSVSWYQQTPGQGLQFLFEYFSETQRNKGNFPGRFSGRQFSNSRSEMNVSTLELGDSALYLCASLQGPMNTEAFFGQGTRLTVV.

This sequence joins TRBV6-1 and TRBJ2-5, with TRBD2 matching over 8 bases. The CDR3 loop spans 17 amino acids. Trimming at V came to 2 bases and at J to 1 base, leaving 9 bases not matched to a gene. Looked up from germline, CDR1 is MNHNS and CDR2 is SASEGT. The CDR3 sequence is CASSESWAGGLQETQYF. DNA for the CDR3: TGTGCCAGCAGTGAATCTTGGGCGGGGGGACTCCAAGAGACCCAGTACTTC.

The chain links TRBV27 to TRBJ2-3; a weak D match, TRBD2 (5 bases). This CDR3 is built from 14 residues. CDR1 is MNHEY and CDR2 is SMNVEV in the germline V gene (reference sequence). Trimming shortened V by 6 bases and J by 2 bases, and 12 bases separated the two germline ends. The CDR3: CASRVLEDTDTQYF. CDR3 coding DNA: TGTGCCAGCAGGGTACTAGAGGACACAGATACGCAGTATTTT.

The DNA of the CDR3 is TGTGCCAGCAGCTTAGCGGACTCGAATCGGTATAATTCACCCCTCCACTTT. The encoded protein is CASSLADSNRYNSPLHF. This chain joins TRBV7-2 and TRBJ1-6; D remains ambiguous. There are 17 residues in the CDR3. V was trimmed by 0 bases and J by 4 bases, leaving 13 bases between them. Germline CDR1 and CDR2: SGHTA and FQGNSA.

The sample holds one count of this clonotype. CDR3: CASSLRGLVTGELFF. The CDR3, as DNA: TGCGCCAGCAGCTTGAGGGGGCTGGTGACCGGGGAGCTGTTTTTT. The V and J genes are TRBV5-1 and TRBJ2-2; TRBD1 agrees at 7 bases. The germline V gene has CDR1 SGHRS and CDR2 YFSETQ. Trimming removed 1 base from V and 5 bases from J; junction bases left unmatched: 5. The CDR3 consists of 15 residues.

There are a few counts of this clonotype. The chain carries TRBV6-2 or TRBV6-3 and TRBJ2-2; D is ambiguous. V was shortened by 8 bases and J by 6 bases, with 7 bases between the two germline ends. This CDR3 region has 11 residues. Per germline, CDR1 MNHEY and CDR2 SVGEGT. The CDR3: CASVGSGELFF. For the CDR3, the DNA is TGTGCCAGCGTCGGGTCCGGGGAGCTGTTTTTT.

This clonotype was seen many times. The genes are TRBV24-1 and TRBJ2-5; D gene uncertain. The CDR3 spans 14 residues. Germline-derived CDR1 and CDR2 are KGHDR and SFDVKD. V dropped 1 base and J dropped 2 bases, with 7 bases sitting between them. This CDR3 is CATSDFPHQETQYF. Here the CDR3 DNA reads TGTGCCACCAGTGATTTCCCCCATCAAGAGACCCAGTACTTC.

There are a few counts of this clonotype. This CDR3 reads CASSATSGGITGELFF. DNA for the CDR3: TGCGCCAGCAGCGCAACTAGCGGGGGGATAACCGGGGAGCTGTTTTTT. The chain couples TRBV4-1 to TRBJ2-2; 12 bases are shared with TRBD2. The trim removed 5 bases at V and 5 bases at J, leaving 6 bases unmatched. Germline values: CDR1 MGHRA, CDR2 YSYEKL. The CDR3 runs 16 residues.

This chain connects TRBV6-1 to TRBJ2-2; TRBD2 matches 12 bases. Trimming cost V 4 bases and J 7 bases; bases outside gene matches: 7. CDR1 is MNHNS and CDR2 is SASEGT in the germline V gene. The CDR3 consists of 16 residues. CDR3 residues: CASSGQLGLAGGELFF. The CDR3 nucleotides read TGTGCCAGCAGTGGACAACTGGGACTAGCGGGCGGGGAGCTGTTTTTT.

This clonotype was recorded a few times. J is TRBJ1-2 and V is TRBV18; maybe TRBD1 (5 bases). V gave up 0 bases and J gave up 4 bases, with 9 bases separating them. There are 14 residues in the CDR3. In germline, CDR1 is KGHSH, CDR2 LQKENI. DNA for the CDR3: TGTGCCAGCTCACCACCGGGGGAACCCTATGGCTACACCTTC. Translating gives CASSPPGEPYGYTF.

The V gene is TRBV6-1, the J gene TRBJ2-3, with TRBD2 matching 8 bases. CDR3 length: 14 residues. The V gene's germline CDR1 is MNHNS and CDR2 SASEGT. Unmatched junction bases numbered 14, after V lost 8 bases and J lost 10 bases. The CDR3 sequence is CASSDLGLAYSQYF. The CDR3 bases are TGTGCCAGCTCCGACCTAGGACTAGCCTATTCGCAGTATTTT.